This TCR beta chain was obtained from a study of control samples from healthy donors and cancer patients. This clone has just a few counts. Clones were sequenced by immunoSEQ multiplex PCR, and TCRdb holds only the in-frame ones, with some missing. This sample has about 160,000 clones, with around 94% found just once. There are 15 residues in the CDR3. Trimming removed 0 bases at V and 6 bases at J, with 15 bases between. CDR1 is SQVTM and CDR2 is ANQGSEA in the germline V gene. Material for sequencing was PBMCs. The clonotype was recovered from a man aged 60-69 years with colorectal cancer. The V and J genes are TRBV29-1 and TRBJ2-4; a weak D match, TRBD1 (6 bases). In nucleotides, the CDR3 is TGCAGCGTTGAAGATCTGGGACAAGGTGGAAACATTCAGTACTTC. As protein: CSVEDLGQGGNIQYF.